This T cell receptor beta chain was profiled in a study of blood T cell repertoires in COVID-19. Study summary: The United States, Italy and Spain provided the acute and convalescent COVID-19 samples. PBMCs, B-cell-depleted T cells, or T cells provided the cDNA or gDNA that made up the material.

Generated by immunoSEQ multiplex PCR, the TCRdb table keeps only in-frame clones and is missing some. The table has 200,000 or so clones, roughly 80% seen once. This CDR3 is built from 15 residues. Germline lookup yields CDR1 SGHNT and CDR2 YENEEA. V dropped 2 bases and J dropped 1; count of bases not matched to a gene: 0. The specimen sequenced was peripheral blood. The chain joins TRBV11-3 to TRBJ2-5; 11 positions agree with TRBD2. This clonotype was obtained from a woman in her 40s with acute or convalescent COVID-19. The CDR3 spells CASSLTSGGQETQYF. CDR3 nucleotide sequence: TGTGCCAGCAGCTTAACTAGCGGGGGCCAAGAGACCCAGTACTTC.